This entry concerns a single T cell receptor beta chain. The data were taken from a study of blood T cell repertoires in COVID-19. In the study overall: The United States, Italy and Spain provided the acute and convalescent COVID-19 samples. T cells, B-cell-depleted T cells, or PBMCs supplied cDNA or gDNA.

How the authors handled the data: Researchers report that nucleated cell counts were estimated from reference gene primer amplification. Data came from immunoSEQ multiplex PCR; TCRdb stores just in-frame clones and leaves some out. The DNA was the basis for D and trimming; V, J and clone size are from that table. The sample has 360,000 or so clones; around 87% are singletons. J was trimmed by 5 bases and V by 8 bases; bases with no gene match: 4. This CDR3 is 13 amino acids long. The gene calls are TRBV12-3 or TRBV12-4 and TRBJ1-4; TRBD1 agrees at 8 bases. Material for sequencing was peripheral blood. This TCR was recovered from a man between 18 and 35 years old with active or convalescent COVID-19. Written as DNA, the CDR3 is TGTGCCAGCCGAACAGGGGGGAATGAAAAACTGTTTTTT. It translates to CASRTGGNEKLFF.